This T cell receptor beta chain came from a study of molecular identifiers for immune sequencing clone quantification. Findings and caveats of the study: Spiked Jurkat TCR RNA from one cell was reportedly detectable among 950,000 to 1,000,000 naive cells.

A single record per CDR3 protein comes from TCRdb applying MiXCR to the PCR reads. Among around 470,000 distinct CDR3 sequences listed, about 20% were seen once. Sorting was used to obtain naive CD8 T cells (CD8+CD4-CCR7+CD45RA+). Concerning this clonotype itself: Antigen unknown.

The CDR3 runs to 13 residues. Germline CDR1 is MGHRA and CDR2 is YSYEKL. V was trimmed by 4 bases and J by 5 bases, leaving 9 bases between them. This rearrangement joins TRBV4-1 to TRBJ2-1; D not certain. Sequenced sample: naive CD8+ T cells from blood, with Jurkat cell RNA spiked in. Subset indicated: FACS-sorted CD8+CD4-CCR7+CD45RA+ naive T cells. The TCR sequence derives from a human donor in good health. Some libraries in this study had Jurkat cell RNA spiked in. As DNA, the CDR3 is TGCGCCAGCAGCCCTTACCGGGACAATGAGCAGTTCTTC. Its translation: CASSPYRDNEQFF.